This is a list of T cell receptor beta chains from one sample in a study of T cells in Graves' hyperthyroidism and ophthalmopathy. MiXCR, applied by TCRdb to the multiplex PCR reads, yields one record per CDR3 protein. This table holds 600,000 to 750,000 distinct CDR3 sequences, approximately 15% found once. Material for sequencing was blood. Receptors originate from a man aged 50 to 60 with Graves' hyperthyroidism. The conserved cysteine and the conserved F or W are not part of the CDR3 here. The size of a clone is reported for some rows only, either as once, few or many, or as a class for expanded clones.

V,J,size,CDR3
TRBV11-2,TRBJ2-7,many,ASSSHLAGDIYEQY
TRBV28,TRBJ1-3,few,ASSIMTGLSSGNTIY
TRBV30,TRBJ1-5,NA,ASGVGEQPQH
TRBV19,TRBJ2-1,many,ASTILAGGIYEQF
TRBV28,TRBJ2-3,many,ASSSAGSTDTQY
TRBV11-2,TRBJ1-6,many,ASSSRGWGPSNSPLH
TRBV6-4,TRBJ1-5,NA,ASSDGGEGQPQH
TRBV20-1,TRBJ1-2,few,SAPAPSRNYGYT
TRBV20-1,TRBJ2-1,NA,SARDGRAGDNEQF
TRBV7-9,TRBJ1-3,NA,ASERTGGWNTIY
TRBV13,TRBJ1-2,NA,ASSQTGDTNYGYT
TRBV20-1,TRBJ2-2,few,SARDAPGLAGEPNTGELF
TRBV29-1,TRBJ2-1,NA,SVGELAASSYNEQF
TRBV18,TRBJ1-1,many,ASSRERDTEAF
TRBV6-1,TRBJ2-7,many,ASSYRDTYVYEQY
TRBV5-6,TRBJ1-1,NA,ASSFWDRGYRAF
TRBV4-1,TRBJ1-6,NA,ASSQEWSDNNSPLH
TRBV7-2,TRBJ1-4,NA,ASSSGDTRRERLF
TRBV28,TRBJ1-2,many,ASSSQTGSWRGYT
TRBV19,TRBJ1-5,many,ASSIDLVQGARGNQPQH
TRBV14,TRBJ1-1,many,ASSPRSRDAEAF
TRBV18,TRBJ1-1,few,ASSPPILGGQYAEAF
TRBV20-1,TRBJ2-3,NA,SAREAGDTQY
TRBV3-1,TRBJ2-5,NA,ASSQRRETQY
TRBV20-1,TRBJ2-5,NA,SARDGYEETQY
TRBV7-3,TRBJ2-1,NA,ASSVTFEHNEQF
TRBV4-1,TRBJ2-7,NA,ASSQVPMKVPPYEQY
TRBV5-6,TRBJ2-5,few,ASSFRDGTISTQY
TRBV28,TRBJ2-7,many,ASTIGDTNYEQY
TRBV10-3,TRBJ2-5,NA,AISETRDRQETQY
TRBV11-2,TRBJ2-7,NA,ASSSQVVYEQY
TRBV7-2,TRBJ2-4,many,ASSLELAKNIQY
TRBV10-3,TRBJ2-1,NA,AISDPLAGGSYNEQF
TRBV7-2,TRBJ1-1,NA,ASSLEGGDTEAF
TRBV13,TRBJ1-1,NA,ASSSGAMNTEAF
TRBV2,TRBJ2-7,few,ASSEGPGGSYEQY
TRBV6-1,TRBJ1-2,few,ASSEESGAYYGYT